This record looks at one T cell receptor (beta chain) sequence and its context. The antigen is undetermined. Overall study findings and caveats: The TCR gene usage of tumor memory CD4+ T cells clustered together with blood and lymph node memory CD4+ cells and with lymph node naive CD4+ cells. Tumor Tregs overlapped most with tumor, then blood, naive CD4+ cells.

TCRdb independently ran MiXCR on the 5' RACE reads; one entry per CDR3 protein. The data show several thousand distinct CDR3 sequences, nearly 60% seen once. Per germline, CDR1 LGHNA and CDR2 YNFKEQ. This CDR3 is built from 18 residues. Losses at the gene ends were 1 base for V and 6 bases for J; bases not matched to a gene: 12. The receptor was derived from a female donor with breast cancer. The specimen sequenced was naive CD4+ T cells sorted from blood. Subset in this sample: naive CD4+ T cells, CD4+CD45RA+CD25-. The chain uses TRBV4-2 and TRBJ2-2; 9 nucleotides match TRBD2. The DNA for the CDR3 is TGTGCCAGCAGCCAAGTGATATTAGCGGGAGTAGGGGCCGGGGAGCTGTTTTTT. Translating gives CASSQVILAGVGAGELFF.